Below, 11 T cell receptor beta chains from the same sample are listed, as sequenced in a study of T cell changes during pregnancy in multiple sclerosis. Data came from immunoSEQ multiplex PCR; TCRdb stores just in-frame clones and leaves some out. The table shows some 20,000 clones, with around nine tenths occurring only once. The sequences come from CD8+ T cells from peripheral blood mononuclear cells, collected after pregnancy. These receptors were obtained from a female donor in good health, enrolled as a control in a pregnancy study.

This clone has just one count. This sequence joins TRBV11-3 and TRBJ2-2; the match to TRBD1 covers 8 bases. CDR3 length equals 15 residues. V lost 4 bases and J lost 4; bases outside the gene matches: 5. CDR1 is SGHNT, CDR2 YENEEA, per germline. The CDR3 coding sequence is TGTGCCAGCAGCTCGGACAGGGCGGGCACCGGGGAGCTGTTTTTT. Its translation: CASSSDRAGTGELFF. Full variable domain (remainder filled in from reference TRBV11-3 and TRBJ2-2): EAGVVQSPRYKIIEKKQPVAFWCNPISGHNTLYWYLQNLGQGPELLIRYENEEAVDDSQLPKDRFSAERLKGVDSTLKIQPAELGDSAVYLCASSSDRAGTGELFFGEGSRLTVL.

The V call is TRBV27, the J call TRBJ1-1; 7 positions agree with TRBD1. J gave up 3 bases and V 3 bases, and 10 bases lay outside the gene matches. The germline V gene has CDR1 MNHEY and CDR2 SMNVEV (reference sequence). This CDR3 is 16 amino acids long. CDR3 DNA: TGTGCCAGCAGTTTGCGGACAGGAATGTATGACACTGAAGCTTTCTTT. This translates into CASSLRTGMYDTEAFF.

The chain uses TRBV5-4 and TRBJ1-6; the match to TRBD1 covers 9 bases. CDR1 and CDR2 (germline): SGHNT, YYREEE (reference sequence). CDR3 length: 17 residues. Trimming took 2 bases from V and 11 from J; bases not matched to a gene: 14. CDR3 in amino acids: CASSLFWGQGRSAPLHF. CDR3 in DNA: TGTGCCAGCAGCTTATTCTGGGGACAGGGAAGAAGCGCACCCCTCCACTTT.

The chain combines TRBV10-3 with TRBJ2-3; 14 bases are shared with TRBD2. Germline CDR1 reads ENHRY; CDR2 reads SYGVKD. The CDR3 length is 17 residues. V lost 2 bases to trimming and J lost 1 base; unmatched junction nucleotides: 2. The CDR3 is CAISEQGLAGGTDTQYF. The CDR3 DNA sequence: TGTGCCATCAGTGAGCAGGGACTAGCGGGGGGCACAGATACGCAGTATTTT.

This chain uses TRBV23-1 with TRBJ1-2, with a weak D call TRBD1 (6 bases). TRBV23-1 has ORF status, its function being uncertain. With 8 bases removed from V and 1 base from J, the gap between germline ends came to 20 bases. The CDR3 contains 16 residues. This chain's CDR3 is CASDLRGDKFNYGYTF. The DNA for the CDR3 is TGCGCCAGCGATCTTCGTGGGGACAAATTTAACTATGGCTACACCTTC.

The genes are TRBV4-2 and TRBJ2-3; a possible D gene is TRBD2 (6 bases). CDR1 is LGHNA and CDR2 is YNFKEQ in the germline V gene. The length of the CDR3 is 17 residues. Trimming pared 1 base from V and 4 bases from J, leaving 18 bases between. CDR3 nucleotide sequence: TGTGCCAGCAGCCAAGGGCCGTCTAGCGAGGAGGCAGATACGCAGTATTTT. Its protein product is CASSQGPSSEEADTQYF.

The CDR3 sequence is CAWSGLGTSGGVTDTQYF. CDR3 sequence (DNA): TGTGCCTGGAGTGGACTGGGGACTAGCGGGGGGGTAACAGATACGCAGTATTTT. The gene calls are TRBV30 and TRBJ2-3; 16 bases match TRBD2. The junction had 7 bases not matched to a gene; V was cut back by 1 base and J by 3 bases. This CDR3 has 18 residues. Germline V gene lookup returns CDR1 GTSNPN and CDR2 SVGIG (reference sequence).

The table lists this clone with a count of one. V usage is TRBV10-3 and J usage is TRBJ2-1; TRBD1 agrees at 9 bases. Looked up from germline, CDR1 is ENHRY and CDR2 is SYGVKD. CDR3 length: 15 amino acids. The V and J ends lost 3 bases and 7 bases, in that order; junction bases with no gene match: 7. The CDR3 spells CAISDWGQGINEQFF. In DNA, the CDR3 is TGTGCCATCAGTGATTGGGGACAGGGAATTAATGAGCAGTTCTTC.

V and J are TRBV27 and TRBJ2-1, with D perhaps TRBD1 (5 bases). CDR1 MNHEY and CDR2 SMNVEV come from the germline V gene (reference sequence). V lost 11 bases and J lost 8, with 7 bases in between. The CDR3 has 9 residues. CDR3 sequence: CASGYEQFF. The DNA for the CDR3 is TGTGCCTCAGGGTATGAGCAGTTCTTC.

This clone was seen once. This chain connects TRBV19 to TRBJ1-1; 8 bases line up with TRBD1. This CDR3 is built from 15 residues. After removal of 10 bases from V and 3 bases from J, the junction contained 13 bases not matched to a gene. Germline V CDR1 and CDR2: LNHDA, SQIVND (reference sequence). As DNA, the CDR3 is TGTGCCACCCGCCGCCAGGGGGCGATGGACACTGAAGCTTTCTTT. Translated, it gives CATRRQGAMDTEAFF.

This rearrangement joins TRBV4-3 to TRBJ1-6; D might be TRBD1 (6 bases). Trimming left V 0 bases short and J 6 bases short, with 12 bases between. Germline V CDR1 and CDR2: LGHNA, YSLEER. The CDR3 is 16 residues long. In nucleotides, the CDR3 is TGCGCCAGCAGCCAAGATTCCAGGGGAAGTAATTCACCCCTCCACTTT. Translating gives CASSQDSRGSNSPLHF.